This T cell receptor beta chain was sequenced in a study of blood T cell repertoires in COVID-19. The wider study: Nucleic acid was either cDNA or gDNA, and it came from T cells, B-cell-depleted T cells, or PBMCs.

The CDR3 spans 15 residues. CDR1 is LGHDT, CDR2 YNNKEL, per germline (reference sequence). V was pared by 4 bases and J by 8 bases, with 15 bases between. TCRdb keeps only in-frame clones here, not all; method: immunoSEQ multiplex PCR. The profile covers under 150,000 clones, with around 84% appearing a single time and over 10% taken by the ten largest. This chain links TRBV3-1 (or the pseudogene TRBV3-2) with TRBJ1-6; D perhaps matches TRBD1 (6 bases). This clonotype was obtained from a man between 60 and 75 years old with active or convalescent COVID-19. The sample consisted of peripheral blood. This chain's CDR3 is CASSPRGGRDSPLHF. The CDR3 coding sequence is TGTGCCAGCAGCCCCCGGGGGGGGCGCGATTCACCCCTCCACTTT.